This T cell receptor beta chain stems from a study of neurological immune-mediated disorders. The authors produced cDNA by 5'RACE using 10-nucleotide random UMIs. TCRdb re-analysed the 5' RACE reads in MiXCR, keeping a single row per CDR3 protein. This repertoire shows around 94,000 distinct CDR3 sequences, 3% to 4.5% found once; its top ten account for 6%. With regard to this clonotype: What it recognizes is unknown.

Germline V gene data show CDR1 as PRHDT and CDR2 as FYEKMQ (reference sequence). The ends lost 5 bases at V and 7 bases at J; junction bases unmatched: 9. The length of the CDR3 is 14 residues. Study observations and caveats: For the multiple sclerosis repertoire cluster, an association with any clinical or MRI feature was absent. Phylogenetic grouping assigned the repertoires of 18 of 34 multiple sclerosis patients to one related-CDR3 cluster, which constitutes a possible signature.

The clonotype comes from a woman aged 18 to 35 with multiple sclerosis. The rearrangement joins TRBV13 to TRBJ2-3; 7 bases fit TRBD2. The specimen was PBMCs. The CDR3 region has the DNA TGTGCCAGCAGCCCAGGGACTATCTTCCATACGCAGTATTTT. This codes for CASSPGTIFHTQYF.